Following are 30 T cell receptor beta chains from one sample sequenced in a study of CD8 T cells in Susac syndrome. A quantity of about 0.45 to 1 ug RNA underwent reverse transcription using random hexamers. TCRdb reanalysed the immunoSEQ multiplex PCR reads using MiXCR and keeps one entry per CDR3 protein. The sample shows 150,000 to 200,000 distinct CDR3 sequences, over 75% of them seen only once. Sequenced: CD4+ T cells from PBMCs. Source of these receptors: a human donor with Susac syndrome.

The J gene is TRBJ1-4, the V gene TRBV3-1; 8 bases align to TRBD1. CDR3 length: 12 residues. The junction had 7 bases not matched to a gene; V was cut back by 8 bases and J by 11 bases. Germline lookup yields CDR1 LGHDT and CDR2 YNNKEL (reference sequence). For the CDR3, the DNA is TGTGCCAGCTCCAGGCAGGGGGCGAAACTGTTTTTT. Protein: CASSRQGAKLFF.

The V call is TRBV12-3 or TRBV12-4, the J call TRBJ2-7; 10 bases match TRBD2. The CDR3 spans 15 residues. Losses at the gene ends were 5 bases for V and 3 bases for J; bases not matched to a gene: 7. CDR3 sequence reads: CASSAGTSVIYEQYF. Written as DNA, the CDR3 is TGTGCCAGCAGTGCCGGGACTAGCGTTATCTACGAGCAGTACTTC.

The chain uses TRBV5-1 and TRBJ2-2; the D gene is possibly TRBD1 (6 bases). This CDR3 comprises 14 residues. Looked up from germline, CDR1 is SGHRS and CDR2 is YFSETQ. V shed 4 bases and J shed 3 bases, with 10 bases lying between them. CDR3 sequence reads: CASSVGHYTGELFF. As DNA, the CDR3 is TGCGCCAGCAGCGTGGGACACTACACCGGGGAGCTGTTTTTT.

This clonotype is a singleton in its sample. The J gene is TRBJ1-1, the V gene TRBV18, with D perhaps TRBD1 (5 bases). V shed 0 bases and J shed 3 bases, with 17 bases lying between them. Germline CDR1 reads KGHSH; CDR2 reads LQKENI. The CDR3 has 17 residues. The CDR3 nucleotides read TGTGCCAGCTCACCACCGGGGGGGTCCCATGGGGACACTGAAGCTTTCTTT. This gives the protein CASSPPGGSHGDTEAFF. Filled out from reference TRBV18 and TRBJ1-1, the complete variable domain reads NAGVMQNPRHLVRRRGQEARLRCSPMKGHSHVYWYRQLPEEGLKFMVYLQKENIIDESGMPKERFSAEFPKEGPSILRIQQVVRGDSAAYFCASSPPGGSHGDTEAFFGQGTRLTVV.

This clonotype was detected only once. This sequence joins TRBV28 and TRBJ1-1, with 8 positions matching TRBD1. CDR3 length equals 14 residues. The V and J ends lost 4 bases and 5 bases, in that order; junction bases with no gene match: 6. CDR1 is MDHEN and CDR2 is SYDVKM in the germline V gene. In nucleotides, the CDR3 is TGTGCCAGCAGTTCCTTCAGGGGGCGGACTGAAGCTTTCTTT. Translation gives CASSSFRGRTEAFF.

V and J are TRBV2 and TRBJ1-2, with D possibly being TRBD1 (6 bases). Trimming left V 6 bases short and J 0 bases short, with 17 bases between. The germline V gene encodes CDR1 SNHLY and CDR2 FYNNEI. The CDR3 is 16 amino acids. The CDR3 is CASSGGAGTSNYGYTF. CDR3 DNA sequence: TGTGCCAGCAGCGGGGGGGCAGGGACGTCTAACTATGGCTACACCTTC. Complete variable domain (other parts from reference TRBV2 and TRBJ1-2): EPEVTQTPSHQVTQMGQEVILRCVPISNHLYFYWYRQILGQKVEFLVSFYNNEISEKSEIFDDQFSVERPDGSNFTLKIRSTKLEDSAMYFCASSGGAGTSNYGYTFGSGTRLTVV.

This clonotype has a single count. The CDR3: CASSLNSGRGYNEQFF. The CDR3 DNA reads as TGTGCCAGCTCACTGAATAGCGGGAGGGGATACAATGAGCAGTTCTTC. The chain links TRBV18 to TRBJ2-1, with 11 bases identical to TRBD2. CDR1 KGHSH and CDR2 LQKENI come from the germline V gene. Unmatched junction bases numbered 6, after V lost 4 bases and J lost 4 bases. This CDR3 contains 16 residues.

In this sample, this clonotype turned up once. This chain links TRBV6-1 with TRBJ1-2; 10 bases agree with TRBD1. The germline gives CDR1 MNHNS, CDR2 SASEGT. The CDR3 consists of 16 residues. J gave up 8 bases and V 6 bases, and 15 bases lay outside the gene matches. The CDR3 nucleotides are TGTGCCAGCAGGGGACTTGCCGGGGGACAGGGGAAGGGCTACACCTTC. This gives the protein CASRGLAGGQGKGYTF.

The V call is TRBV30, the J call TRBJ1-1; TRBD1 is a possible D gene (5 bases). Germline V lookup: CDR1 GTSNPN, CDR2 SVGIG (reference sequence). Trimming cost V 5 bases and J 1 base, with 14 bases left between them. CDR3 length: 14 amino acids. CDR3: CAWARGRTNTEAFF. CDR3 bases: TGTGCCTGGGCACGGGGACGGACGAACACTGAAGCTTTCTTT. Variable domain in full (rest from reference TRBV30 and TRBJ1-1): SQTIHQWPATLVQPVGSPLSLECTVEGTSNPNLYWYRQAAGRGLQLLFYSVGIGQISSEVPQNLSASRPQDRQFILSSKKLLLSDSGFYLCAWARGRTNTEAFFGQGTRLTVV.

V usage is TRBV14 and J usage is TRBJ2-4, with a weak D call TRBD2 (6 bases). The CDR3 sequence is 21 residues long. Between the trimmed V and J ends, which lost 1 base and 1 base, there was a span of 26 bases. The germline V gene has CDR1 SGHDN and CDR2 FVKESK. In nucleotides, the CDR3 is TGTGCCAGCAGCCAAGGTGGGCTGGGGAAGTCAGGAGGGCTGGCCAAAAACATTCAGTACTTC. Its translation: CASSQGGLGKSGGLAKNIQYF.

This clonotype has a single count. CDR3 DNA: TGTGCCAGCAGCTACAAAGTAAAGGGGACATACCTCCAAGAGACCCAGTACTTC. Protein product: CASSYKVKGTYLQETQYF. The rearrangement joins TRBV7-2 to TRBJ2-5, with D possibly TRBD1 on 6 matching bases. V was cut by 4 bases and J by 1 base, with 22 bases left in between. Germline CDR1 is SGHTA and CDR2 is FQGNSA. The CDR3 has 18 residues.

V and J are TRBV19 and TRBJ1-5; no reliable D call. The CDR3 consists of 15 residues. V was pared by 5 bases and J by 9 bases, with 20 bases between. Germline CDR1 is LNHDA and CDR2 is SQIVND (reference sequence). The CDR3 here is CASSPGESLPGPQHF. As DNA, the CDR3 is TGTGCCAGTAGTCCCGGGGAGAGCCTCCCAGGGCCCCAGCATTTT.

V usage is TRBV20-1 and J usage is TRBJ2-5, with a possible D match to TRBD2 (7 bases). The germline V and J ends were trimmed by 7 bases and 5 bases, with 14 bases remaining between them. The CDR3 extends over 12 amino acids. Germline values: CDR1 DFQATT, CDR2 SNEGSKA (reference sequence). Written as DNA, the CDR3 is TGCAGTGGAGGGGGGGGCAAGGAGACCCAGTACTTC. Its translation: CSGGGGKETQYF.

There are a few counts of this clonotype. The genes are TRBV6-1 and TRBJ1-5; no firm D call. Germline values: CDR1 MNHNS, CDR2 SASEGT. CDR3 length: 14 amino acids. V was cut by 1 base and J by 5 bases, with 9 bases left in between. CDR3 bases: TGTGCCAGCAGTGAAGTCGAGGGCGATCAGCCCCAGCATTTT. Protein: CASSEVEGDQPQHF.

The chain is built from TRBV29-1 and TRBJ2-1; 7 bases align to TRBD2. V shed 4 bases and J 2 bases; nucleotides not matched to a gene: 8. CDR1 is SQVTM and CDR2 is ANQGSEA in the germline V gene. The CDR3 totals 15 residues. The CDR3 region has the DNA TGCAGCGTTGGACTCGGGAGGAGGACCTACAATGAGCAGTTCTTC. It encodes CSVGLGRRTYNEQFF.

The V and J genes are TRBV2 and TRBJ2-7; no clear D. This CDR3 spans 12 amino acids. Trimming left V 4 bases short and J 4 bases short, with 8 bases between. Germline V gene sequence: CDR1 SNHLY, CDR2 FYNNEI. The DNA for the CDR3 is TGTGCCAGCAGTGTAGAATATTACGAGCAGTACTTC. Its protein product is CASSVEYYEQYF.

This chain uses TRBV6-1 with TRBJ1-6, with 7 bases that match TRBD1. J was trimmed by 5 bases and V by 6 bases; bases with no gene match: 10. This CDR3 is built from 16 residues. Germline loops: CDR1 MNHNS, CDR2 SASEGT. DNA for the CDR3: TGTGCCAGCAGGGCATACGGGACAGCCAATAATTCACCCCTCCACTTT. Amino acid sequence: CASRAYGTANNSPLHF.

In DNA form, the CDR3 reads TGCGCCAGCAGCCATTTACAGGGCCGGTACACTGAAGCTTTCTTT. Translating it yields CASSHLQGRYTEAFF. V gene TRBV4-1 combines with J gene TRBJ1-1, with D perhaps TRBD1 (6 bases). The germline V gene encodes CDR1 MGHRA and CDR2 YSYEKL. The CDR3 extends over 15 amino acids. The V end lost 3 bases, the J end lost 3 bases, and 14 bases lay between the germline ends.

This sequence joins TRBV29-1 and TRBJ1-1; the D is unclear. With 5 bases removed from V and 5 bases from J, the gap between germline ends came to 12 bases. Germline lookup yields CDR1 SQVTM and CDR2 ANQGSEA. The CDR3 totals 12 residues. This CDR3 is CSVLSGGTEAFF. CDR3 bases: TGCAGCGTTCTGTCCGGAGGAACTGAAGCTTTCTTT.

The CDR3, as DNA: TGTGCCAGCAGCGGGGCGGAGGGGGCATTGGATGGCTACACCTTC. Amino acid sequence: CASSGAEGALDGYTF. The chain carries TRBV9 and TRBJ1-2; TRBD1 agrees at 7 bases. The junction had 11 bases not matched to a gene; V was cut back by 3 bases and J by 6 bases. The CDR3 sequence is 15 residues long. CDR1 is SGDLS and CDR2 is YYNGEE in the germline V gene.

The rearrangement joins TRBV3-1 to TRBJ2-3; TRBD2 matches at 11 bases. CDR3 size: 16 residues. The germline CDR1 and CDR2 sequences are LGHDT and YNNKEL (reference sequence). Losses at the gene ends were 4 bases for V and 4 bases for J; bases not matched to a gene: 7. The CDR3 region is CASSPIGTSGADTQYF. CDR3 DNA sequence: TGTGCCAGCAGCCCTATTGGGACTAGCGGCGCAGATACGCAGTATTTT.

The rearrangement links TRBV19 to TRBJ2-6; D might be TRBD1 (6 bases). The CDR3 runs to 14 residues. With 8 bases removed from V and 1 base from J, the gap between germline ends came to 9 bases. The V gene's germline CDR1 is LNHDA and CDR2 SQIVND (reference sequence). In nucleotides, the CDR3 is TGTGCCAGTGCCACAGGGTCTGGGGCCAACGTCCTGACTTTC. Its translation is CASATGSGANVLTF.

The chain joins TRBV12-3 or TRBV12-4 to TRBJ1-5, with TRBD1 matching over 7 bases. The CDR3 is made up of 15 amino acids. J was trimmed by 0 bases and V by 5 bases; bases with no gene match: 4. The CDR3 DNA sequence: TGTGCCAGCAGTGCAGGGGGAAATAGCAATCAGCCCCAGCATTTT. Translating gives CASSAGGNSNQPQHF.

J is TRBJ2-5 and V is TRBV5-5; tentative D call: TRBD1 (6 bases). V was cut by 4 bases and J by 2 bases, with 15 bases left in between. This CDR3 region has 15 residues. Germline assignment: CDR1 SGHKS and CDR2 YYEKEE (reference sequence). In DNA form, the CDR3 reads TGTGCCAGCAGCCTGGGACACGCAACTCAAGAGACCCAGTACTTC. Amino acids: CASSLGHATQETQYF.

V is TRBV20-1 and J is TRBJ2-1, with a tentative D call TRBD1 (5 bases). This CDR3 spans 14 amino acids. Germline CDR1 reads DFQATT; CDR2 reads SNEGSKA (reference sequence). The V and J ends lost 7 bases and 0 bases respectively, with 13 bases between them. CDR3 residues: CSVRQPYSYNEQFF. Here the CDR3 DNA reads TGCAGTGTTCGACAGCCCTACTCCTACAATGAGCAGTTCTTC.

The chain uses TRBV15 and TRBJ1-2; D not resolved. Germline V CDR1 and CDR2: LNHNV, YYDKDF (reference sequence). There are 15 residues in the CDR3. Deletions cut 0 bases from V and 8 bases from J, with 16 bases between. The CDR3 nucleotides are TGTGCCACCAGCAGAGATCGGGTTGCGGTGGGGGGCTACACCTTC. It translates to CATSRDRVAVGGYTF.

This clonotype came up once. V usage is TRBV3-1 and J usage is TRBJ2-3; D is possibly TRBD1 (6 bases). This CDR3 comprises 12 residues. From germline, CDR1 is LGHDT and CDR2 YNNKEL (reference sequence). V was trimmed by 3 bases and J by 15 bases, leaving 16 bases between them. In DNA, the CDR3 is TGTGCCAGCAGCCAGGGCCCCGAGACAGGCTATTTT. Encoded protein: CASSQGPETGYF.

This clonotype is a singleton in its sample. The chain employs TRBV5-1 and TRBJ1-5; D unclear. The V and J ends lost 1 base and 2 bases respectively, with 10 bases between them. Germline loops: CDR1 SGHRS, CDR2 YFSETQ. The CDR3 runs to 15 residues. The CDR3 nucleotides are TGCGCCAGCAGCTTGTTTGGGGATGGCAATCAGCCCCAGCATTTT. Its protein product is CASSLFGDGNQPQHF.

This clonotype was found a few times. The CDR3: CSARVAGGTGELFF. CDR3 DNA sequence: TGCAGTGCTAGAGTAGCGGGGGGCACCGGGGAGCTGTTTTTT. The gene calls are TRBV20-1 and TRBJ2-2, with 10 bases identical to TRBD2. The V gene end was trimmed by 1 base and the J gene end by 4 bases; junction bases not matched to a gene: 0. The germline V gene encodes CDR1 DFQATT and CDR2 SNEGSKA (reference sequence). The CDR3 runs to 14 residues.

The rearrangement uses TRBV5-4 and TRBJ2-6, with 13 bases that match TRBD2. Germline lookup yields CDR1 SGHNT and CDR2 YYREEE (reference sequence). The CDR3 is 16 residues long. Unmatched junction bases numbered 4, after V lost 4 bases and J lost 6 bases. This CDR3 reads CASSLGLAGVANVLTF. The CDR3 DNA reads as TGTGCCAGCAGCCTCGGACTAGCGGGAGTGGCCAACGTCCTGACTTTC.